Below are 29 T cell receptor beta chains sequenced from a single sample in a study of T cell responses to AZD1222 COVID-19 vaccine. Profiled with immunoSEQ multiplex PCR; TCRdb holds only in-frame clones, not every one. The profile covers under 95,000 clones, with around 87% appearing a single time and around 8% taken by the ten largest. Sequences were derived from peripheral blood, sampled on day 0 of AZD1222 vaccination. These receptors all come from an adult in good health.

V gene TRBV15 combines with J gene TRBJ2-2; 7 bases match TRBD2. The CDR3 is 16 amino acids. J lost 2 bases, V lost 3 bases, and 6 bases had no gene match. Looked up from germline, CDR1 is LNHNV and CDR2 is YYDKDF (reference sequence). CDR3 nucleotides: TGTGCCACCAGCAGGGAGGGAGGGTCTAACACCGGGGAGCTGTTTTTT. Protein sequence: CATSREGGSNTGELFF.

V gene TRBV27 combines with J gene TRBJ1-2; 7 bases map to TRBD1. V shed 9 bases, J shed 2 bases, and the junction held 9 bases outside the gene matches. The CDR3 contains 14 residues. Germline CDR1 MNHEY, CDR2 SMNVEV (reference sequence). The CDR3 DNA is TGTGCCAGTAGAAAGATACAGGGGAACTATGGCTACACCTTC. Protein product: CASRKIQGNYGYTF.

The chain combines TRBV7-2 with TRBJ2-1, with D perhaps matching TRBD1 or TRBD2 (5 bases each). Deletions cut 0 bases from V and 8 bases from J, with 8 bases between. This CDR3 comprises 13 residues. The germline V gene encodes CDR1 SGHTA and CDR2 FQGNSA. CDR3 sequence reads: CASSLAGPDEQFF. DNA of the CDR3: TGTGCCAGCAGCTTAGCGGGACCAGATGAGCAGTTCTTC.

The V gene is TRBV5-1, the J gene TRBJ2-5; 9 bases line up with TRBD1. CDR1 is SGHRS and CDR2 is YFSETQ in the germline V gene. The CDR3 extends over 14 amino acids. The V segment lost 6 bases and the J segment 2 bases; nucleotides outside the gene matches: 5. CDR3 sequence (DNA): TGCGCCAGCACCGAACAGGGGGCTCAAGAGACCCAGTACTTC. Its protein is CASTEQGAQETQYF. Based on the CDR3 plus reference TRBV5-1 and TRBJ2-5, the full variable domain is KAGVTQTPRYLIKTRGQQVTLSCSPISGHRSVSWYQQTPGQGLQFLFEYFSETQRNKGNFPGRFSGRQFSNSRSEMNVSTLELGDSALYLCASTEQGAQETQYFGPGTRLLVL.

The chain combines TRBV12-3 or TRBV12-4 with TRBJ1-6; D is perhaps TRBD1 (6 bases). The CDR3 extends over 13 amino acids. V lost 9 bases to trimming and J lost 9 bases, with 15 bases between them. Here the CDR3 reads CASWEQGTSPLHF. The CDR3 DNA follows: TGTGCCAGTTGGGAACAGGGTACTTCACCCCTCCACTTT.

The CDR3, as DNA: TGTGCCAGCAGCTCGCCCACTAGGAGGACGGGTCAGTACTTC. Its translation: CASSSPTRRTGQYF. The chain has TRBV11-2 and TRBJ2-4; D possibly corresponds to TRBD2 (5 bases). Looked up from germline, CDR1 is SGHAT and CDR2 is FQNNGV. The CDR3 loop spans 14 amino acids. Trimming removed 4 bases at V and 12 bases at J, with 19 bases between.

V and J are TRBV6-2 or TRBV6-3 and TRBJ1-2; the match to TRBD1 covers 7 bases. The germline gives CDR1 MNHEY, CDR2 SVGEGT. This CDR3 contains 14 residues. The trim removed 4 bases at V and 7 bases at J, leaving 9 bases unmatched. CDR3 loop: CASSSKTGQRGYTF. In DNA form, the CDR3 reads TGTGCCAGCAGTTCCAAGACAGGGCAACGTGGCTACACCTTC.

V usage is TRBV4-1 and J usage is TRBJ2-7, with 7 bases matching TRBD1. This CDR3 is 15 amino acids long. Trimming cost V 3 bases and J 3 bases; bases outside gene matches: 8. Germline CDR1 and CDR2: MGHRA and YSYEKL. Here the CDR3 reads CASSQSRGSLYEQYF. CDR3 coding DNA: TGCGCCAGCAGCCAGAGCAGGGGGTCCCTCTACGAGCAGTACTTC.

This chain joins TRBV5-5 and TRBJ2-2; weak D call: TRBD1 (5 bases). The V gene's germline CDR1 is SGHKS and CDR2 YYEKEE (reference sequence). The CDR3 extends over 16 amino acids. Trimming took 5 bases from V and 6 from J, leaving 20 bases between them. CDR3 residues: CASRTGHGSFSGELFF. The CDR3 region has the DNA TGTGCCAGCAGAACTGGACATGGGTCCTTTTCCGGGGAGCTGTTTTTT.

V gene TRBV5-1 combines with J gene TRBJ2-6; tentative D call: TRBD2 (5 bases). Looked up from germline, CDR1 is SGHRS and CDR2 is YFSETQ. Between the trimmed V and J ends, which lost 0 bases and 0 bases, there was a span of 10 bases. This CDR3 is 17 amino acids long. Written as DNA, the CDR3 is TGCGCCAGCAGCTTGGACGTAGGGAGCTCTGGGGCCAACGTCCTGACTTTC. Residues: CASSLDVGSSGANVLTF.

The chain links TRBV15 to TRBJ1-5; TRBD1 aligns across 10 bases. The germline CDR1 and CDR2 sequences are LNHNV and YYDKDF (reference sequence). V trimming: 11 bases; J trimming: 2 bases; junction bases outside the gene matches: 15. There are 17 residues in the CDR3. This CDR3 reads CAAGTGVGGGGNQPQHF. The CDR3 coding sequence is TGTGCCGCCGGGACAGGGGTTGGAGGCGGGGGCAATCAGCCCCAGCATTTT.

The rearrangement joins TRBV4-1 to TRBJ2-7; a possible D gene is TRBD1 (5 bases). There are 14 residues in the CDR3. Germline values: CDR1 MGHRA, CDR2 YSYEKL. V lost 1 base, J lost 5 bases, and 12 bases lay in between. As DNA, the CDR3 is TGCGCCAGCAGCCAAGTCGCAGGGAAGGACGAGCAGTACTTC. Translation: CASSQVAGKDEQYF.

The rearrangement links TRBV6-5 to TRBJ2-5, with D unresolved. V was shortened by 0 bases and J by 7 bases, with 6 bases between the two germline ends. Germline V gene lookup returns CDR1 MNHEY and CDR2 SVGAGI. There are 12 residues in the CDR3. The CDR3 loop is CASSYSGGTQYF. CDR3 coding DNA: TGTGCCAGCAGTTACTCTGGTGGGACCCAGTACTTC.

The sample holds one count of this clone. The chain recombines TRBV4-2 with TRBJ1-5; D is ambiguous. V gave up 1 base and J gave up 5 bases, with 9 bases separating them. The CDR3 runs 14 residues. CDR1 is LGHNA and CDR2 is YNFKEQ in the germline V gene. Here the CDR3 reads CASSQGSGDQPQHF. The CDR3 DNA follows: TGTGCCAGCAGCCAAGGGAGCGGGGATCAGCCCCAGCATTTT.

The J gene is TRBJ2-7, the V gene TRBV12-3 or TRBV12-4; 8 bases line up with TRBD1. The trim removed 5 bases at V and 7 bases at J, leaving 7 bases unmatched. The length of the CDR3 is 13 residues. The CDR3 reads CASSPGQGEEQYF. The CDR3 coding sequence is TGTGCCAGCAGTCCTGGACAGGGTGAGGAGCAGTACTTC.

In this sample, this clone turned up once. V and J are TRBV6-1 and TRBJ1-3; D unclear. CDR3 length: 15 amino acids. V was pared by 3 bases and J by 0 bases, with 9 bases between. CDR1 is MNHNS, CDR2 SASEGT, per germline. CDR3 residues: CASSDGFGSGNTIYF. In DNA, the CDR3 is TGTGCCAGCAGTGATGGGTTTGGCTCTGGAAACACCATATATTTT.

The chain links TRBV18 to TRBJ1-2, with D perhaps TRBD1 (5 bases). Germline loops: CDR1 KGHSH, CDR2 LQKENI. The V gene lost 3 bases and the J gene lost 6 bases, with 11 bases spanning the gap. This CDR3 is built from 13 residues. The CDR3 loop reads CASSPFRGDGYTF. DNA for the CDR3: TGTGCCAGCTCACCGTTCCGAGGGGATGGCTACACCTTC.

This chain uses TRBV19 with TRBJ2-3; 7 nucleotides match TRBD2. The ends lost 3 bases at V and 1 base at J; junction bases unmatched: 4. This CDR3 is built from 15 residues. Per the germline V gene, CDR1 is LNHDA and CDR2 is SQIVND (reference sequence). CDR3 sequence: CASSIRGEGTDTQYF. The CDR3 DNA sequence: TGTGCCAGTAGTATTCGGGGGGAGGGCACAGATACGCAGTATTTT.

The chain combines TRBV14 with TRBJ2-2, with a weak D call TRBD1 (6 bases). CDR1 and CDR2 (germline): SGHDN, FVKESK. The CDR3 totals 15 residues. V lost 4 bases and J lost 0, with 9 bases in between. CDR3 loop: CASSLQGTNTGELFF. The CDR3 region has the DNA TGTGCCAGCAGCCTTCAGGGGACGAACACCGGGGAGCTGTTTTTT.

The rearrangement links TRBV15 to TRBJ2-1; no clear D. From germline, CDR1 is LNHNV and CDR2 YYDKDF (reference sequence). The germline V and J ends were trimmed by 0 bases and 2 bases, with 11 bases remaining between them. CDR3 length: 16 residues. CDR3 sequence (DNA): TGTGCCACCAGCAGAGATCGCGACGGAGCCTACAATGAGCAGTTCTTC. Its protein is CATSRDRDGAYNEQFF.

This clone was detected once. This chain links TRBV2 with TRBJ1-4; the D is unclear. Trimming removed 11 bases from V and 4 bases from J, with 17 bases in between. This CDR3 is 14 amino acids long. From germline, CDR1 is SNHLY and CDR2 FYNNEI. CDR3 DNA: TGTGCCTGGTTGAGAAGAGATGTTAATGAAAAACTGTTTTTT. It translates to CAWLRRDVNEKLFF.

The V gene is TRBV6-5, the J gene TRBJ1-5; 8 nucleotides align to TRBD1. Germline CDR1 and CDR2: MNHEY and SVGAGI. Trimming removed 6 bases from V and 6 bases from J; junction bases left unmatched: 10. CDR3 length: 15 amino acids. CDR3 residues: CASRQDRERFQPQHF. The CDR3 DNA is TGTGCCAGCAGGCAGGACAGGGAAAGGTTTCAGCCCCAGCATTTT.

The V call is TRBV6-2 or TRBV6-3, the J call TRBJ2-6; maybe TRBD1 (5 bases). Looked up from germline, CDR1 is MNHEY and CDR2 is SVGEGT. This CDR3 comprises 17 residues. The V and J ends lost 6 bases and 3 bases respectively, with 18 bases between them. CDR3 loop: CASSPHRPPYGANVLTF. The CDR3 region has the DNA TGTGCCAGCAGCCCACACAGGCCACCCTATGGGGCCAACGTCCTGACTTTC.

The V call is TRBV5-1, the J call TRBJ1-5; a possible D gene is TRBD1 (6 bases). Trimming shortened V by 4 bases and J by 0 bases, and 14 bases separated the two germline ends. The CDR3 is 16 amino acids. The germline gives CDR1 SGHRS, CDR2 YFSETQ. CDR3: CASSPTGTTSNQPQHF. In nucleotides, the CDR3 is TGCGCCAGCAGCCCAACAGGGACCACTAGCAATCAGCCCCAGCATTTT.

CDR3 region: CAISESSSPLHF. CDR3 sequence (DNA): TGTGCCATCAGTGAGTCATCTTCACCCCTCCACTTT. The chain joins TRBV10-3 to TRBJ1-6, with D unclear. Trimming took 0 bases from V and 9 from J, leaving 3 bases between them. The CDR3 spans 12 residues. The germline V gene encodes CDR1 ENHRY and CDR2 SYGVKD.

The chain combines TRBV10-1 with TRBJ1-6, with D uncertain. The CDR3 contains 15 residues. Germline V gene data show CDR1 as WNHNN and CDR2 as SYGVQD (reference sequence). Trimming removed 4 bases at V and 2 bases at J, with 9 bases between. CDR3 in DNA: TGCGCCAGCAGTGTAAGAGTGACCTATAATTCACCCCTCCACTTT. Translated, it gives CASSVRVTYNSPLHF.

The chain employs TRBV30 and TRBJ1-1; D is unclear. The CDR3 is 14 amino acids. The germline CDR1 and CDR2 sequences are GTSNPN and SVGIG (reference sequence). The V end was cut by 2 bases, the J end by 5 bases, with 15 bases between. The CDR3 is CAWSPRTVGTEAFF. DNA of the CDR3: TGTGCCTGGAGTCCCCGCACGGTAGGGACTGAAGCTTTCTTT.

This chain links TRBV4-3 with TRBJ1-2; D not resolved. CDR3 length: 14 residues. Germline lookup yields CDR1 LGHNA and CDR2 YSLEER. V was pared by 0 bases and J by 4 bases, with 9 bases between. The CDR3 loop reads CASSQDVTSYGYTF. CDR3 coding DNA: TGCGCCAGCAGCCAAGATGTGACCTCCTATGGCTACACCTTC.

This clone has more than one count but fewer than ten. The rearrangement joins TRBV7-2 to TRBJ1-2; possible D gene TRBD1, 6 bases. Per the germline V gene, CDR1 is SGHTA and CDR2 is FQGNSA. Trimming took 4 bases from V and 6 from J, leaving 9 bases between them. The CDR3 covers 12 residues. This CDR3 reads CASSYYRDGYTF. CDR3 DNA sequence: TGTGCCAGCAGCTATTACAGGGATGGCTACACCTTC.